This T cell receptor beta chain originates from a study of CD4+ T cells in melanoma. Sequencing was performed with immunoSEQ multiplex PCR; in TCRdb, only in-frame clones are kept and a portion is missing. The data contain about 9,900 clones, around 70% of them seen just once; the ten biggest clones take up approximately 22%. This clone has a single count. The CDR3 is 16 amino acids. V gave up 1 base and J gave up 5 bases, with 17 bases separating them. Germline CDR1 is MNHEY and CDR2 is SVGAGI. The sample was tumor tissue. The J gene is TRBJ2-5, the V gene TRBV6-5; a weak D match, TRBD2 (7 bases). The receptor's source is a human donor with melanoma. CDR3 protein: CASSYLGGGVHETQYF. The CDR3 DNA is TGTGCCAGCAGTTACTTGGGGGGGGGCGTCCATGAGACCCAGTACTTC.